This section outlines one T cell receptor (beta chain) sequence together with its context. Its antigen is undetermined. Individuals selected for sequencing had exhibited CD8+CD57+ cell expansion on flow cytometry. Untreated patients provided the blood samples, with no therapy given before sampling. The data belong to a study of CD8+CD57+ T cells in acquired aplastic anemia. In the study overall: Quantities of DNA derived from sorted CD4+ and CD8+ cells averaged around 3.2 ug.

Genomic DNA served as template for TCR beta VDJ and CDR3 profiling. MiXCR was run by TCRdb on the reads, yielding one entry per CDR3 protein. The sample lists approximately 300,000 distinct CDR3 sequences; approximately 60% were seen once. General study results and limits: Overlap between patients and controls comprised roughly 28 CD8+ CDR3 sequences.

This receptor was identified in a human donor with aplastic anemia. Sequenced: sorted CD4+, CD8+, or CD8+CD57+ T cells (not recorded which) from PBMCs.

CDR3 nucleotide sequence: TGTGCCACCAGTGACCTGGATACTAGCTCCTACAATGAGCAGTTCTTC. Residues: CATSDLDTSSYNEQFF. V and J are TRBV24-1 and TRBJ2-1; a weak D match, TRBD2 (5 bases). Between the trimmed V and J ends, which lost 4 bases and 0 bases, there was a span of 12 bases. Germline V gene data show CDR1 as KGHDR and CDR2 as SFDVKD. The CDR3 runs to 16 residues.